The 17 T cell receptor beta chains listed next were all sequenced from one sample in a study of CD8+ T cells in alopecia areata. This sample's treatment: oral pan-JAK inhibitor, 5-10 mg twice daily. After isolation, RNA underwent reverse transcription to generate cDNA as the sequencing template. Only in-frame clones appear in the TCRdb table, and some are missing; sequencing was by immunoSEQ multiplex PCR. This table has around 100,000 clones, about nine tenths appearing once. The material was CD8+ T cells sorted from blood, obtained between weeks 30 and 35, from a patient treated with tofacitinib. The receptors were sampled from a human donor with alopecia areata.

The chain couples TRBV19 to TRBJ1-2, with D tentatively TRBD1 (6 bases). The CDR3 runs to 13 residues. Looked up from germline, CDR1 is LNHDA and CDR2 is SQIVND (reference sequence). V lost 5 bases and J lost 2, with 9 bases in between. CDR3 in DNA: TGTGCCAGTAGTGCGGGACAAAACTATGGCTACACCTTC. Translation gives CASSAGQNYGYTF.

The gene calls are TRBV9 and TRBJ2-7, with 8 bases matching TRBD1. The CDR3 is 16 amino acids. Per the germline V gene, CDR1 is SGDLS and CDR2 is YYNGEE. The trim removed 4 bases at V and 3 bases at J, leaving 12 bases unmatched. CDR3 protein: CASSPRGQGAFYEQYF. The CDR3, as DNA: TGTGCCAGCAGCCCCAGAGGACAGGGCGCGTTCTACGAGCAGTACTTC.

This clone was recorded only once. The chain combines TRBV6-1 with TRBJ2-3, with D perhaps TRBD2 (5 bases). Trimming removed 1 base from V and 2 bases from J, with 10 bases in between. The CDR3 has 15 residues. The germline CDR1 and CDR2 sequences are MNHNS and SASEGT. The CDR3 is CASSEGRRHTDTQYF. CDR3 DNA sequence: TGTGCCAGCAGTGAAGGGAGGCGGCACACAGATACGCAGTATTTT.

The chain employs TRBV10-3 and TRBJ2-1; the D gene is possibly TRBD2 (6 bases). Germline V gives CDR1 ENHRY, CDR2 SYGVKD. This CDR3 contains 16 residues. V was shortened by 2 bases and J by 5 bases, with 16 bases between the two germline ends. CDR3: CAISEPGLVRNNEQFF. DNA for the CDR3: TGTGCCATCAGTGAGCCGGGACTTGTTCGAAACAATGAGCAGTTCTTC.

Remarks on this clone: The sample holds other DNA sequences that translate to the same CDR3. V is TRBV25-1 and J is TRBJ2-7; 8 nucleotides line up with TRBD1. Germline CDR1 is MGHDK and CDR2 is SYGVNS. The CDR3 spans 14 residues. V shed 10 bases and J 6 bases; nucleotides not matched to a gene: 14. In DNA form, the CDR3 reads TGTGCCACCTTACAGGGGACAGGCGAGGTCGAGCAGTACTTC. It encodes CATLQGTGEVEQYF.

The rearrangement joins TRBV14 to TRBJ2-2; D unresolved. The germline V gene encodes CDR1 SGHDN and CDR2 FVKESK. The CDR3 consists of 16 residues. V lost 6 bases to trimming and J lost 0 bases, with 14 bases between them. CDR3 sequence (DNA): TGTGCCAGCAGTCCAAGACCGGCGGCGAACACCGGGGAGCTGTTTTTT. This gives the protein CASSPRPAANTGELFF.

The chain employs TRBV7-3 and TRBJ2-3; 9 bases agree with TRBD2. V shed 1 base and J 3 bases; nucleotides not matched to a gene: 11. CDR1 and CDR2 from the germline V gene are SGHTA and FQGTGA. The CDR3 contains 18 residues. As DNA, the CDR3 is TGTGCCAGCAGCTTAAATGGGGTCGGTAGCGGGAGAACAGATACGCAGTATTTT. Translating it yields CASSLNGVGSGRTDTQYF.

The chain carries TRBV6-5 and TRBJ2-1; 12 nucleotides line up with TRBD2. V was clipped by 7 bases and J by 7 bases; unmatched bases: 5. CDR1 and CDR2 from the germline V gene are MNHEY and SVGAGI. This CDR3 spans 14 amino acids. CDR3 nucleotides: TGTGCCAGCACTAGCGGGGGGGCTCTTAATGAGCAGTTCTTC. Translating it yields CASTSGGALNEQFF.

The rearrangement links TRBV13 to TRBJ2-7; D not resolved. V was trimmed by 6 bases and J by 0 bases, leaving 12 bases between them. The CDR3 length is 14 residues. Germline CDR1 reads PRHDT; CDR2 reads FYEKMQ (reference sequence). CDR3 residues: CASRPTWDSYEQYF. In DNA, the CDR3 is TGTGCCAGCAGACCCACCTGGGACTCCTACGAGCAGTACTTC.

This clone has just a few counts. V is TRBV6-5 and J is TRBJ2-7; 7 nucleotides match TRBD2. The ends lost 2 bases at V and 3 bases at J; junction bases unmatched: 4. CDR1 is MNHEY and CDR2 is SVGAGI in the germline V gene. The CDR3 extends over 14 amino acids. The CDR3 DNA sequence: TGTGCCAGCAGTTACGAGGTAGCGGGCTACGAGCAGTACTTC. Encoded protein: CASSYEVAGYEQYF.

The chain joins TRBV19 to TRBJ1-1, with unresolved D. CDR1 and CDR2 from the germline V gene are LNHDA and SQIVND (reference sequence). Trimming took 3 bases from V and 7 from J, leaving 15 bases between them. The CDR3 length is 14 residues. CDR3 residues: CASSILLWSDEAFF. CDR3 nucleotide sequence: TGTGCCAGTAGTATTTTATTATGGTCGGATGAAGCTTTCTTT.

The CDR3 coding sequence is TGTGCCAGCAGAATCACCGGGGCCCCGGAGGATGAGCAGTTCTTC. Amino acids: CASRITGAPEDEQFF. The rearrangement joins TRBV5-4 to TRBJ2-1; TRBD1 or TRBD2 may be the D gene (5 bases each). Germline V lookup: CDR1 SGHNT, CDR2 YYREEE (reference sequence). Trimming shortened V by 5 bases and J by 8 bases, and 20 bases separated the two germline ends. The CDR3 is 15 amino acids. Full variable domain (outside the CDR3, taken from reference TRBV5-4 and TRBJ2-1): ETGVTQSPTHLIKTRGQQVTLRCSSQSGHNTVSWYQQALGQGPQFIFQYYREEENGRGNFPPRFSGLQFPNYSSELNVNALELDDSALYLCASRITGAPEDEQFFGPGTRLTVL.

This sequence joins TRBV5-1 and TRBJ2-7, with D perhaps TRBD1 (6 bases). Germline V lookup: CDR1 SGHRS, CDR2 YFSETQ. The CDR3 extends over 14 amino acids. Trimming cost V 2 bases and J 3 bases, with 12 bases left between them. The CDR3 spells CASSFRDTNYEQYF. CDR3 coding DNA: TGCGCCAGCAGCTTCCGGGACACCAACTACGAGCAGTACTTC.

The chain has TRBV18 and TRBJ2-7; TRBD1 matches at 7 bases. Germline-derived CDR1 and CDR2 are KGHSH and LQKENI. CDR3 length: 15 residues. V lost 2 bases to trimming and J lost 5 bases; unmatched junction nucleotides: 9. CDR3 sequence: CASSPGSGQYNEQYF. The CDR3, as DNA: TGTGCCAGCTCACCAGGGTCGGGACAGTACAACGAGCAGTACTTC.

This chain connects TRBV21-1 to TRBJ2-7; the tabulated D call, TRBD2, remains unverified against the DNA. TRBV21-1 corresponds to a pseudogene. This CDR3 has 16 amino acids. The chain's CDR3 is CASLKRRSSERYEQYF. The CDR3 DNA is TGTGCCAGCCTCAAAAGGAGATCTAGCGAACGCTACGAGCAGTACTTC.

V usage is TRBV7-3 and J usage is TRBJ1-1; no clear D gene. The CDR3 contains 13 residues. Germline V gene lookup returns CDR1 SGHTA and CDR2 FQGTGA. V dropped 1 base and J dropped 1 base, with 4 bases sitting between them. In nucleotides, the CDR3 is TGTGCCAGCAGCTTAAAGCGGAACACTGAAGCTTTCTTT. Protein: CASSLKRNTEAFF.

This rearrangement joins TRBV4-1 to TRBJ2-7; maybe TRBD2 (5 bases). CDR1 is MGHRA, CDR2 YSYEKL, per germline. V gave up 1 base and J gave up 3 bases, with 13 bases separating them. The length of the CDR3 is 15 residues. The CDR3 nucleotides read TGCGCCAGCAGCCAAGCCCGGACTCAGAACTACGAGCAGTACTTC. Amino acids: CASSQARTQNYEQYF.